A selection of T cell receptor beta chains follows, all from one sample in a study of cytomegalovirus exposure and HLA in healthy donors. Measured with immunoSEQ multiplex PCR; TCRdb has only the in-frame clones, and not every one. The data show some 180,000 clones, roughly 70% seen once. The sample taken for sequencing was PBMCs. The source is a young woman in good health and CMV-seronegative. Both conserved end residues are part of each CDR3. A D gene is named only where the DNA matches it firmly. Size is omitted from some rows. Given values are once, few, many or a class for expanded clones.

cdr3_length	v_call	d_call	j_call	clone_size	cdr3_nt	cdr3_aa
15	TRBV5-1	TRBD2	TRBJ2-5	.	TGCGCCAGCAGCTTGACTAGCGGGACTCTCGGGACCCAGTACTTC	CASSLTSGTLGTQYF
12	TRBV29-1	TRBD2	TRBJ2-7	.	TGCAGCGTTGGTTGGGGGGGGTACGAGCAGTACTTC	CSVGWGGYEQYF
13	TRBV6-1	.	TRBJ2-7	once	TGTGCCAGCACCACAGAGACCTCTTACGAGCAGTACTTC	CASTTETSYEQYF
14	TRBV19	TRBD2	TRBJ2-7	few	TGTGCCAGTAGTTCGCCGGGACTAGCAACCGAGCAGTACTTC	CASSSPGLATEQYF
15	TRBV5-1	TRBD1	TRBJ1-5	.	TGCGCCAGCAGCTGGACAGGGTTGAGCAATCAGCCCCAGCATTTT	CASSWTGLSNQPQHF
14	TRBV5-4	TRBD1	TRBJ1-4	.	TGTGCCAGCAGTCGGACAGGGACTAATGAAAAACTGTTTTTT	CASSRTGTNEKLFF
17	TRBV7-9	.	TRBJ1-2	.	TGTGCCAGCAGCTCGCTGGGCCCCGGGGAAATTAACTATGGCTACACCTTC	CASSSLGPGEINYGYTF
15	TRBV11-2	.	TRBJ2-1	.	TGTGCCAGCAGCTTAGGTAGCTACTCCTACAATGAGCAGTTCTTC	CASSLGSYSYNEQFF
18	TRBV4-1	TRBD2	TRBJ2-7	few	TGCGCCAGCAGCCCTGCACTACTAGCGGGAATAGAGGGGGACGAGCAGTACTTC	CASSPALLAGIEGDEQYF
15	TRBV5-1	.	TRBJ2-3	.	TGCGCCAGCAGCTATAATAGCGGTAGCACAGATACGCAGTATTTT	CASSYNSGSTDTQYF
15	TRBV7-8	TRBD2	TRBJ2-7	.	TGTGCCAGCAGCCCCTCTAGCGGGACTTCCTACGAGCAGTACTTC	CASSPSSGTSYEQYF
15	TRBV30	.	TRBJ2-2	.	TGTGCCTGGGGGTCCACTAACTCGAACACCGGGGAGCTGTTTTTT	CAWGSTNSNTGELFF
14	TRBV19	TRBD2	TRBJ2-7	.	TGTGCCAGTAGTGTCGGCGGGAGTACATACGAGCAGTACTTC	CASSVGGSTYEQYF
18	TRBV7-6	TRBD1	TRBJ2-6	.	TGTGCCAGCAGCTTAGGAGCAGGGGGCTTTTCGGGGGCCAACGTCCTGACTTTC	CASSLGAGGFSGANVLTF
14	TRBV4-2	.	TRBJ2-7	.	TGTGCCAGCAGCCAAGATCCAGGGGAAGCCGGGCAGTACTTC	CASSQDPGEAGQYF
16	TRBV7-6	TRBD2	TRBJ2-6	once	TGTGCCAGCAGCGCGGGAGGGCTCTCTGGGGCCAACGTCCTGACTTTC	CASSAGGLSGANVLTF
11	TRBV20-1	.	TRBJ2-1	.	TGCAGTGCTAGTAATGACAATGAGCAGTTCTTC	CSASNDNEQFF
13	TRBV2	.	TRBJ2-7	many	TGTGCCGGAGGCGGGGTTTTCTCCTACGAGCAGTACTTC	CAGGGVFSYEQYF
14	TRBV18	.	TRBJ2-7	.	TGTGCCAGCTCACCGGCGGAGAGCTCCTACGAGCAGTACTTC	CASSPAESSYEQYF
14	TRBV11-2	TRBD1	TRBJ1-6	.	TGTGCCAGCAGCTTGCTGGACAGGGGAGCACCCCTCCACTTT	CASSLLDRGAPLHF
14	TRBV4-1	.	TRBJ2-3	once	TGCGCCAGCAGCCAAGACAGGGTCACAGATACGCAGTATTTT	CASSQDRVTDTQYF
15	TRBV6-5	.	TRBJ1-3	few	TGTGCCAGCAGCCCCATTGAAGCGGGCTGGAACACCATATATTTT	CASSPIEAGWNTIYF
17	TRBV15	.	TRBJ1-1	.	TGTGCCACCAGCCCCCGCGGGGCTACTCCTCGTGGGACTGAAGCTTTCTTT	CATSPRGATPRGTEAFF
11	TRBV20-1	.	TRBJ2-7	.	TGCAGTGCTAGTGTGTCTTACGAGCAGTACTTC	CSASVSYEQYF
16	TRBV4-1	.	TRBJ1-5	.	TGCGCCAGCAGCCAAGTACCAGTTAATAGCAATCAGCCCCAGCATTTT	CASSQVPVNSNQPQHF
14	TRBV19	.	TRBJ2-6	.	TGTGCCAGTGAGGTCAGGGCTGGGGCCAACGTCCTGACTTTC	CASEVRAGANVLTF
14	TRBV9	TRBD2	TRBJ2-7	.	TGTGCCAGCAGCGTAGCTACGGGGGGTTACGAGCAGTACTTC	CASSVATGGYEQYF
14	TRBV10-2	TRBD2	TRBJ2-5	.	TGCGCCAGCAGAGAAAGCGGGAGGGGGGAGACCCAGTACTTC	CASRESGRGETQYF
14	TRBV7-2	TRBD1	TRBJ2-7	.	TGTGCCAGCACCAATCGGGACAGGGGGCGTGAGCAGTACTTC	CASTNRDRGREQYF
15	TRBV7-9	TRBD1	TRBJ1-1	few	TGTGCCAGCAGCTTTATAGGACAGGGGAACACTGAAGCTTTCTTT	CASSFIGQGNTEAFF
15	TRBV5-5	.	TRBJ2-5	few	TGTGCCAGCAGTGGAACGGGCGGGCATCGGGAGACCCAGTACTTC	CASSGTGGHRETQYF
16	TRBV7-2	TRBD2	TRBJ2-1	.	TGTGCCAGCAGCCGACGCGGAGCGGGAGATAACAATGAGCAGTTCTTC	CASSRRGAGDNNEQFF
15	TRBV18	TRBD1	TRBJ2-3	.	TGTGCCAGCTCACCCGGGACAGGGAACACAGATACGCAGTATTTT	CASSPGTGNTDTQYF
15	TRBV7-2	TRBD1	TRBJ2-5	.	TGTGCCAGCAGCACTGGGACAGGGAACCTTGTGACCCAGTACTTC	CASSTGTGNLVTQYF
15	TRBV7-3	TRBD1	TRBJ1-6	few	TGTGCCAGCAGCTTAAGGGGACAGGGTGGTTCACCCCTCCACTTT	CASSLRGQGGSPLHF
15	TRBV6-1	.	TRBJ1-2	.	TGTGCCAGCACCATGGGGGGGGTGGCTAACTATGGCTACACCTTC	CASTMGGVANYGYTF
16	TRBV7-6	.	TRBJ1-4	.	TGTGCCAGCAGCTTAGAATTAGGCGCGGGTACTGAAAAACTGTTTTTT	CASSLELGAGTEKLFF
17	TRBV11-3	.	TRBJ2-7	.	TGTGCCAGCAGCTTAGGAGGCCGGACAGAAGGTGTCTACGAGCAGTACTTC	CASSLGGRTEGVYEQYF
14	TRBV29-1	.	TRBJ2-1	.	TGCAGCGTCGTATTGATGGACAGATACAATGAGCAGTTCTTC	CSVVLMDRYNEQFF
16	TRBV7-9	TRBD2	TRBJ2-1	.	TGTGCCAGCAGCTTAGGTTTGGAGCTAGCGGGGGTTGAGCAGTTCTTC	CASSLGLELAGVEQFF
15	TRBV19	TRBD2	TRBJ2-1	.	TGTGCCACCACTCCCAGGACTAGCGGACTCAATGAGCAGTTCTTC	CATTPRTSGLNEQFF
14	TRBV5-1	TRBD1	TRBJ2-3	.	TGCGCCAGCCACGACAGGGGGAGCACAGATACGCAGTATTTT	CASHDRGSTDTQYF
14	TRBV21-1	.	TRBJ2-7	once	TGTGCCAGCAGCAAACTAGCGGCCTCCTACGAGCAGTACTTC	CASSKLAASYEQYF
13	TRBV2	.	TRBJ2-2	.	TGTGCCAGCAGTGAGCGGGTTTTCGGGGAGCTGTTTTTT	CASSERVFGELFF
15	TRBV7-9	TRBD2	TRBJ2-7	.	TGTGCCAGCAGCTCAACGGGAGGTTCCCTCAACGAGCAGTACTTC	CASSSTGGSLNEQYF
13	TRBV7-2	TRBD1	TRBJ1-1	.	TGTGCCAGCAGCTTCGACAGGGAAACTGAAGCTTTCTTT	CASSFDRETEAFF
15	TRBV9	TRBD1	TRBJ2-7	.	TGTGCCAGCAGCGAGGGACAGGGGGTCTCCTACGAGCAGTACTTC	CASSEGQGVSYEQYF
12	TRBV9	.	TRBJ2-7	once	TGTGCCAGCAGCCCAAACAGCTACGAGCAGTACTTC	CASSPNSYEQYF
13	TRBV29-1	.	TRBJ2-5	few	TGCAGCGTGAAAGCGGGCGTTGGGGAGACCCAGTACTTC	CSVKAGVGETQYF
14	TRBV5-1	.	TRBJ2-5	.	TGCGCCAGCAGCTCCCAACTCACACCAGGGACCCAGTACTTC	CASSSQLTPGTQYF
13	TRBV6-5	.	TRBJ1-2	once	TGTGCCAGCTGGGCCGCTCCTATCGGTGGCTACACCTTC	CASWAAPIGGYTF
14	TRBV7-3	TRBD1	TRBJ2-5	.	TGTGCCAGCAGCCCCGGGACAGGGTCAGAGACCCAGTACTTC	CASSPGTGSETQYF
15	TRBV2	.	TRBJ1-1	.	TGTGCCAGCAGCCCCTTTCATGGCATGAACACTGAAGCTTTCTTT	CASSPFHGMNTEAFF
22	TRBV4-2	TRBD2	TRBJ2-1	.	TGTGCCAGCAGCCAAGATCCCGCACTAGCGGGGGATTTCCGTCTCCTATACAATGAGCAGTTCTTC	CASSQDPALAGDFRLLYNEQFF
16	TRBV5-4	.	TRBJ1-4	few	TGTGCCAGCAGCCCACGACGGGGGGGCGTGAAGGAAAAACTGTTTTTT	CASSPRRGGVKEKLFF
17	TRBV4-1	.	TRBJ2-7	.	TGCGCCAGCAGCCAATTTTACGCGGGAAAAAGCTCCTACGAGCAGTACTTC	CASSQFYAGKSSYEQYF
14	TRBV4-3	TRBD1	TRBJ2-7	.	TGCGCCAGCAGCCCCCGGGACAGGGCCTACGAGCAGTACTTC	CASSPRDRAYEQYF